This TCR beta chain was retrieved from a study of identical twins. This CDR3 spans 15 amino acids. Per germline, CDR1 SEHNR and CDR2 FQNEAQ (reference sequence). Trimming cost V 2 bases and J 5 bases, with 15 bases left between them. This clonotype was seen more than once but under ten times. TCRdb re-analysed the 5' RACE reads in MiXCR, keeping a single row per CDR3 protein. The sample includes approximately 350,000 distinct CDR3 sequences, roughly an eighth of them seen just once. The same sample was also studied in work on yellow fever vaccine responses in identical twins.

Sequencing was carried out using CD8+ T cells sorted from blood. This clonotype was sampled from a woman aged 18-35 years in good health. The V call is TRBV7-9, the J call TRBJ2-5; D not resolved. As DNA, the CDR3 is TGTGCCAGCAGCTTACGGCCAGTAGTTGATGAGACCCAGTACTTC. It codes for CASSLRPVVDETQYF.